What follows describes a single T cell receptor (beta chain). No antigen is known for it. The data derive from a study of cytomegalovirus exposure and HLA in healthy donors. Study details: Within the Caucasian-associated ancestry cluster were approximately 77% of the 398 genotyped donors.

Study results and limitations: TCR beta V- and J-gene trimming was later associated with a missense DCLRE1C variant. In a later analysis, parvovirus B19, influenza, CMV and Epstein-Barr virus appeared linked to several top co-occurrence clusters. What a later analysis reportedly showed was that an Asian-associated ancestry cluster had fewer N-insertions than the approximately 670-donor mean.

With 60 Vbeta and 13 Jbeta primers, the PCR was carried out. Clones were read by immunoSEQ multiplex PCR, and TCRdb kept only the in-frame ones, dropping some. The sample has more than 95,000 clones; around 73% are singletons. The CDR3 loop spans 14 amino acids. Unmatched junction bases numbered 0, after V lost 4 bases and J lost 1 base. CDR1 is MDHEN and CDR2 is SYDVKM in the germline V gene. The chain employs TRBV28 and TRBJ2-2, with TRBD1 matching 7 bases. Sequenced sample: PBMCs. This receptor was identified in a woman in her thirties or forties in good health and CMV-seronegative. The CDR3 loop is CASSSGGNTGELFF. The CDR3 DNA reads TGTGCCAGCAGTTCAGGGGGGAACACCGGGGAGCTGTTTTTT.